The clone carrying this TCR beta chain has a single count. Trimming pared 0 bases from V and 2 bases from J, leaving 8 bases between. The CDR3 is made up of 15 amino acids. Per germline, CDR1 MNHEY and CDR2 SMNVEV (reference sequence). This record comes from a study of identifying expanded T cells in peripheral blood. Produced via immunoSEQ multiplex PCR; TCRdb's table is partial and in-frame only. Of about 80,000 clones listed, approximately 90% were seen once; the top ten hold approximately 7%. The TCR originated in a person between 18 and 69 years old in good health. The specimen was blood. The V call is TRBV27, the J call TRBJ2-1; D not certain. The DNA of the CDR3 is TGTGCCAGCAGTTTATCGGCCTTTCCCTACAATGAGCAGTTCTTC. It is translated as CASSLSAFPYNEQFF.